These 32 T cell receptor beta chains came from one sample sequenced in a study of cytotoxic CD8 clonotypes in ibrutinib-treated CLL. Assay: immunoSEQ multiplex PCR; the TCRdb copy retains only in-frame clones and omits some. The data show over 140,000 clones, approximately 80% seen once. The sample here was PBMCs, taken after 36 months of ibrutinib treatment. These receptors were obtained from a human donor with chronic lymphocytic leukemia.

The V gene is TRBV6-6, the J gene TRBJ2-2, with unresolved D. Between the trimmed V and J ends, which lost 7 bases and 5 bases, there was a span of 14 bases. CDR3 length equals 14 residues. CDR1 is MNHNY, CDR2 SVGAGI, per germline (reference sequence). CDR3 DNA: TGTGCCAGCAACGACCCGTGGGATACCGGGGAGCTGTTTTTT. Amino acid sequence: CASNDPWDTGELFF.

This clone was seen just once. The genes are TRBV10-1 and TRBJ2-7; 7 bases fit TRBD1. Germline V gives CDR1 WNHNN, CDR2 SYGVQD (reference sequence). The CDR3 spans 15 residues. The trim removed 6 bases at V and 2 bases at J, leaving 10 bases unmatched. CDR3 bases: TGCGCCAGCAGCGATGGACAGGTTCCGACCTACGAGCAGTACTTC. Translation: CASSDGQVPTYEQYF.

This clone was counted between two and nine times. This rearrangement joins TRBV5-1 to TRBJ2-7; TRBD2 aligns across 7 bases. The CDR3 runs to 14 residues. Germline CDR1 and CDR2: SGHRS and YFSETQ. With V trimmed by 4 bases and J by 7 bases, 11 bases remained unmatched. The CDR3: CASSGGEAGPEQYF. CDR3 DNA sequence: TGCGCCAGCAGCGGGGGGGAAGCGGGACCTGAGCAGTACTTC.

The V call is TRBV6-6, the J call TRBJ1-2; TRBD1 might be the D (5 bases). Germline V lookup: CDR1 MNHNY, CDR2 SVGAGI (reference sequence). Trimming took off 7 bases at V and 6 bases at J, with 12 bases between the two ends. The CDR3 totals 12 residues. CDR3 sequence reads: CASTRWGDGYTF. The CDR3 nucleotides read TGTGCCAGCACCAGATGGGGGGATGGCTACACCTTC.

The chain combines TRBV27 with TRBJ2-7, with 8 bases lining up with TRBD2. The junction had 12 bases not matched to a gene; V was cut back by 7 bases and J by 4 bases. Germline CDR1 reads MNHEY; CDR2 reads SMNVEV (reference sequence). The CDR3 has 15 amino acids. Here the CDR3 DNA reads TGTGCCAGCACTCCTACCTCGGGGGGGCTGTACGAGCAGTACTTC. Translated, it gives CASTPTSGGLYEQYF.

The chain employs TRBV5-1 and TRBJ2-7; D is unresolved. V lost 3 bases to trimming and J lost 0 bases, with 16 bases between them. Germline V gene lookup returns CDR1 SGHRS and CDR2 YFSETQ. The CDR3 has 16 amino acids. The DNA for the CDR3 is TGCGCCAGCAGCTCGGTTTATGGACCACCCTCCTACGAGCAGTACTTC. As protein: CASSSVYGPPSYEQYF.

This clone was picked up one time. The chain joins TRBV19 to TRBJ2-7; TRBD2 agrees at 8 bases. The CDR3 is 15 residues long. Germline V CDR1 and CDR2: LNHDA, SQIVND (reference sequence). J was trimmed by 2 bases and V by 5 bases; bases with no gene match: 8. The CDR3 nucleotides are TGTGCCAGTAGTGTAAGCGGGAGTGCTGCCTACGAGCAGTACTTC. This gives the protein CASSVSGSAAYEQYF.

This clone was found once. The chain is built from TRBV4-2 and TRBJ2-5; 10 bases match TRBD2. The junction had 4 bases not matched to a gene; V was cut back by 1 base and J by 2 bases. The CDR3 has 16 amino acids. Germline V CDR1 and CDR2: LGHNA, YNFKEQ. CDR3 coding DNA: TGTGCCAGCAGCCAAGGGTGGACTAGCGGACAAGAGACCCAGTACTTC. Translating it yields CASSQGWTSGQETQYF.

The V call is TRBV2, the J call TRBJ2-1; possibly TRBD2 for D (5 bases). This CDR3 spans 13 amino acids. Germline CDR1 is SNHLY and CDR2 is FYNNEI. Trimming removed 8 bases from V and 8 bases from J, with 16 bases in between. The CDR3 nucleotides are TGTGCCAGCTGGCCGGAGCCGGGGTATGAGCAGTTCTTC. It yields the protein CASWPEPGYEQFF.

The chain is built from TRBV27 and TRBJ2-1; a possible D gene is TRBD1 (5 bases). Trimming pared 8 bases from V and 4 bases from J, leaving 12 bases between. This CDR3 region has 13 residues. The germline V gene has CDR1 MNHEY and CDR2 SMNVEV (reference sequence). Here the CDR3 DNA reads TGTGCCAGCGCTAGGGGAAGTTACAATGAGCAGTTCTTC. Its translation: CASARGSYNEQFF.

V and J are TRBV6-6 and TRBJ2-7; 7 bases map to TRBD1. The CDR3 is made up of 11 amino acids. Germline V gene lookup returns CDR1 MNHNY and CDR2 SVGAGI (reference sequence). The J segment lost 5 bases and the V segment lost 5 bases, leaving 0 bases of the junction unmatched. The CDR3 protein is CASSQGDEQYF. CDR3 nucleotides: TGTGCCAGCAGTCAGGGGGACGAGCAGTACTTC.

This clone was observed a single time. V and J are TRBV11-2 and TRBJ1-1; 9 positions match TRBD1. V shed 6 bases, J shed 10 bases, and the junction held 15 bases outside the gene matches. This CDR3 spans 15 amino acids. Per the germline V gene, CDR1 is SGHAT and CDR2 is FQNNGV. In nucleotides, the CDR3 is TGTGCCAGCAGTGGCCTTGGGACAGGGATAGTGGGAGCTTTCTTT. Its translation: CASSGLGTGIVGAFF.

CDR3 protein: CASSYGLAGGPETQYF. Here the CDR3 DNA reads TGTGCCAGCAGTTACGGGTTAGCGGGGGGCCCAGAGACCCAGTACTTC. The chain couples TRBV6-5 to TRBJ2-5, with 10 bases fitting TRBD2. Looked up from germline, CDR1 is MNHEY and CDR2 is SVGAGI. The CDR3 covers 16 residues. Losses at the gene ends were 2 bases for V and 4 bases for J; bases not matched to a gene: 7.

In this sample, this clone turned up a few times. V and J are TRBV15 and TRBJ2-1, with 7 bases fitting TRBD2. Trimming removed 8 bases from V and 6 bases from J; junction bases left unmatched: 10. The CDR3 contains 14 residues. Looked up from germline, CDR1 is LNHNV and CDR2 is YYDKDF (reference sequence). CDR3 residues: CATAEAGNFNEQFF. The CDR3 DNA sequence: TGTGCCACCGCAGAAGCGGGGAACTTCAATGAGCAGTTCTTC.

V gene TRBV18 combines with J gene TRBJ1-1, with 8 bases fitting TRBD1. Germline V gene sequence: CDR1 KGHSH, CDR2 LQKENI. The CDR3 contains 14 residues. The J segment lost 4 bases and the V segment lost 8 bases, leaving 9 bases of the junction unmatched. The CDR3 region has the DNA TGTGCCAGCCGGGACAGGAGGGATGGCACTGAAGCTTTCTTT. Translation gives CASRDRRDGTEAFF.

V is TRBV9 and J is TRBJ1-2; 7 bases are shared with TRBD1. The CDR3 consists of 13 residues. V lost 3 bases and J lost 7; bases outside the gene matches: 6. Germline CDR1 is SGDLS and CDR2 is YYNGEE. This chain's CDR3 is CASSARQGIGYTF. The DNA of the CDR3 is TGTGCCAGCAGCGCCCGACAGGGTATTGGCTACACCTTC.

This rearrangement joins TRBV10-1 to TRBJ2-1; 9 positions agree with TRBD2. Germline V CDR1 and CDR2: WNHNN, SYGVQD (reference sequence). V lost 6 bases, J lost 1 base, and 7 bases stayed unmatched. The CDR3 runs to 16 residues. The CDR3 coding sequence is TGCGCCAGCAGCGATGGGACTAGCAGGTCCTACAATGAGCAGTTCTTC. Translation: CASSDGTSRSYNEQFF.

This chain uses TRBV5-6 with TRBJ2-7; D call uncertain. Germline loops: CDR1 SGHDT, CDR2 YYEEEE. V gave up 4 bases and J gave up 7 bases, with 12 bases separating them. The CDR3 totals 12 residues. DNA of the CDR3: TGTGCCAGCAGCAAACCCCGGGTAGAGCAGTACTTC. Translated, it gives CASSKPRVEQYF.

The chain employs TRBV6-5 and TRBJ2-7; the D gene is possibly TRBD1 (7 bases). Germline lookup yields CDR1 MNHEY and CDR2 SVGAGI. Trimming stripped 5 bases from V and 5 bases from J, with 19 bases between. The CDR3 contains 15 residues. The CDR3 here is CASSGGGQAEDEQYF. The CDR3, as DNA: TGTGCCAGCAGTGGGGGAGGACAGGCTGAGGACGAGCAGTACTTC.

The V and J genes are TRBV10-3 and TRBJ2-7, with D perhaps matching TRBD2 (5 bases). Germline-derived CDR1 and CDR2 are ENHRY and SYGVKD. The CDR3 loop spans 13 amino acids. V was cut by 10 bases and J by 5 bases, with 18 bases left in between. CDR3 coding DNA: TGTGCCACCGCCGGGCTCCCGGGGAACGAGCAGTACTTC. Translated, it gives CATAGLPGNEQYF.

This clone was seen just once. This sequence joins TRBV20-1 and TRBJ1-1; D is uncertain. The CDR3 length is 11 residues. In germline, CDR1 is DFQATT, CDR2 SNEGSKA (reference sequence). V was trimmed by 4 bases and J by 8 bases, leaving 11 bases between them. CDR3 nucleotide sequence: TGCAGTGCTATCTTCCTCACCGAAGCTTTCTTT. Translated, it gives CSAIFLTEAFF.

The CDR3 sequence is CASRKSGTANYGYTF. In DNA form, the CDR3 reads TGTGCCAGCAGGAAATCAGGGACAGCTAACTATGGCTACACCTTC. The chain links TRBV7-2 to TRBJ1-2, with 7 bases fitting TRBD1. Losses at the gene ends were 6 bases for V and 0 bases for J; bases not matched to a gene: 7. Germline assignment: CDR1 SGHTA and CDR2 FQGNSA. The CDR3 runs to 15 residues. The whole variable domain, remainder taken from reference TRBV7-2 and TRBJ1-2, is GAGVSQSPSNKVTEKGKDVELRCDPISGHTALYWYRQSLGQGLEFLIYFQGNSAPDKSGLPSDRFSAERTGGSVSTLTIQRTQQEDSAVYLCASRKSGTANYGYTFGSGTRLTVV.

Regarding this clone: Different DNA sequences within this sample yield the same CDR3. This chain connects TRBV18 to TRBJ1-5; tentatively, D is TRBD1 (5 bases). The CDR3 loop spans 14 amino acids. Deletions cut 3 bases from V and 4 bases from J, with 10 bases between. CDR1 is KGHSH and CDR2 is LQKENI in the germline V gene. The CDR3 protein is CASSPGDGNQPQHF. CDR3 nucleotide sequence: TGTGCCAGCTCACCCGGGGACGGTAATCAGCCCCAGCATTTT.

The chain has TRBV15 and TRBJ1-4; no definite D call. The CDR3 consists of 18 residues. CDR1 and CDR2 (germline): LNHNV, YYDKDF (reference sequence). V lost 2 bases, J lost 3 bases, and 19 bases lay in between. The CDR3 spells CATSRSLASRVSNEKLFF. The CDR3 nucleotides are TGTGCCACCAGCAGATCGTTGGCGAGCCGGGTTTCTAATGAAAAACTGTTTTTT.

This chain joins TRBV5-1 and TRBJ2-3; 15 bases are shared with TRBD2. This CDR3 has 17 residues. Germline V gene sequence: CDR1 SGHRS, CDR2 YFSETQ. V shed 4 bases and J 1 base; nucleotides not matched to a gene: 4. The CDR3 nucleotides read TGCGCCAGCAGCCCCGGGACTAGCGGGGGGCGCACAGATACGCAGTATTTT. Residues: CASSPGTSGGRTDTQYF.

In DNA form, the CDR3 reads TGTGCCAGCTCAAGACAGGGGAATCAGCCCCAGCATTTT. Its protein is CASSRQGNQPQHF. The chain links TRBV18 to TRBJ1-5; TRBD1 agrees at 8 bases. Per germline, CDR1 KGHSH and CDR2 LQKENI. The CDR3 length is 13 residues. The trim removed 5 bases at V and 4 bases at J, leaving 1 base unmatched.

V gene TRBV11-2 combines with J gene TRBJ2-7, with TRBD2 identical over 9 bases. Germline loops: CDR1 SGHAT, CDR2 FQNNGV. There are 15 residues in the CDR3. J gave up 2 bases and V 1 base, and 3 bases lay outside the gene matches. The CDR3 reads CASSLGGGRAYEQYF. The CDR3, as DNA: TGTGCCAGCAGCTTAGGTGGCGGGAGGGCCTACGAGCAGTACTTC.

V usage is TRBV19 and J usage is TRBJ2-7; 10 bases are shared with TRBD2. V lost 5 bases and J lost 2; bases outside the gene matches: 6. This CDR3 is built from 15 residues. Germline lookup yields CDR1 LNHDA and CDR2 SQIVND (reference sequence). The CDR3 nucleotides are TGTGCCAGTAGTCCCGCCCTAGCGGGGGCCTACGAGCAGTACTTC. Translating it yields CASSPALAGAYEQYF.

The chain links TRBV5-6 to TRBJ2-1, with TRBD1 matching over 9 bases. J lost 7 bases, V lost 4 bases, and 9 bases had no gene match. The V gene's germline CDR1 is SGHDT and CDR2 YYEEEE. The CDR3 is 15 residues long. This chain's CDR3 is CASSPYRGRRNEQFF. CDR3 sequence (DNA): TGTGCCAGCAGCCCCTACAGGGGGCGGAGAAATGAGCAGTTCTTC. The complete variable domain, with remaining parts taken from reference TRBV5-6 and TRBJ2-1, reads DAGVTQSPTHLIKTRGQQVTLRCSPKSGHDTVSWYQQALGQGPQFIFQYYEEEERQRGNFPDRFSGHQFPNYSSELNVNALLLGDSALYLCASSPYRGRRNEQFFGPGTRLTVL.

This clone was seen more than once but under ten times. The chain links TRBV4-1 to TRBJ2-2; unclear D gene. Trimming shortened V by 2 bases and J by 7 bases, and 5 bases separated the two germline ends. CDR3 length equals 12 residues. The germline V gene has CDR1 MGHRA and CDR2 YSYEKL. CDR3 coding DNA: TGCGCCAGCAGCCAATGGGTCGGGGAGCTGTTTTTT. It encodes CASSQWVGELFF.

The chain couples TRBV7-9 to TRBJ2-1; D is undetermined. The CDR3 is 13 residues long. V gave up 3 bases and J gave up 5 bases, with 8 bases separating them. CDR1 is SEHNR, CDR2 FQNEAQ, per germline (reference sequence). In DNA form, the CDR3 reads TGTGCCAGCAGCTTGAGACCGGACAATGAGCAGTTCTTC. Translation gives CASSLRPDNEQFF.

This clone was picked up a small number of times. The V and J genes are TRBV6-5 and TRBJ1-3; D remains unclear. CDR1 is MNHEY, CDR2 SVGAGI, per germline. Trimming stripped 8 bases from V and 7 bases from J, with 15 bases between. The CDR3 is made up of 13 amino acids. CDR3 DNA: TGTGCCAGCGGGAACAGTGGCTGGAACACCATATATTTT. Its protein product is CASGNSGWNTIYF.